The present TCR beta chain was sequenced within a study of T cells in narcolepsy. A note on this clone: The antigen remains unidentified.

Trimming cost V 7 bases and J 2 bases, with 17 bases left between them. The CDR3 has 16 residues. Germline CDR1 MGHDK, CDR2 SYGVNS. Study-wide findings and caveats: Healthy controls reportedly lacked the autoreactive clonotypes serially found in patients' blood.

Measured with immunoSEQ multiplex PCR; TCRdb has only the in-frame clones, and not every one. The sample shows 23,000 or so clones, about 83% of them seen only once. The sample consisted of CD45RA- memory CD4+ T cells from PBMCs. The gene calls are TRBV25-1 and TRBJ1-4, with D possibly matching TRBD1 (5 bases). The TCR was taken from a human donor with narcolepsy. The CDR3: CASTQGWAGTNEKLFF. CDR3 coding DNA: TGTGCCAGCACCCAAGGGTGGGCAGGGACTAATGAAAAACTGTTTTTT.